This T cell receptor (beta chain) was recovered during a study of blood T cell repertoires in COVID-19. The repertoire was sequenced with immunoSEQ multiplex PCR; TCRdb's copy has only in-frame clones and lacks some. Here the sample spans 200,000 to 250,000 clones, around 87% being singletons. CDR3 length: 15 residues. Germline V gene sequence: CDR1 SGDLS, CDR2 YYNGEE. Trimming cost V 4 bases and J 3 bases, with 13 bases left between them. This clone has a single count. The study drew participants aged about 18 to 89 years from fewer than 30 US areas. This chain uses TRBV9 with TRBJ2-2, with D possibly matching TRBD2 (6 bases). The sequencing sample was made of PBMCs or T cells enriched from blood (not recorded which). The clonotype originates from a man aged 25-40 years who had been exposed to COVID-19. The CDR3 reads CASSLRRGYTGELFF. The CDR3 nucleotides are TGTGCCAGCAGCCTCCGGCGGGGCTACACCGGGGAGCTGTTTTTT.